The sequence of this T cell receptor (beta chain) was determined in a study of cytomegalovirus exposure and HLA in healthy donors. Study conclusions and caveats: The authors enumerated 150 to 200 TCR beta chains as linked to cytomegalovirus. In a later analysis, TCR beta V- and J-gene trimming showed a link to a missense DCLRE1C variant.

The donors (healthy individuals) were bone marrow donors. 60 Vbeta and 13 Jbeta primers were used in PCR. The repertoire was sequenced with immunoSEQ multiplex PCR; TCRdb's copy has only in-frame clones and lacks some. Altogether fewer than 150,000 clones are present, under 80% being singletons, with the ten largest covering around 4.3%. Germline-derived CDR1 and CDR2 are DFQATT and SNEGSKA (reference sequence). Trimming took 5 bases from V and 2 from J, leaving 3 bases between them. This CDR3 comprises 10 residues. Notes on this clone: What it binds is not known.

Sequencing was carried out using PBMCs. V gene TRBV20-1 combines with J gene TRBJ1-2; D gene ambiguous. The TCR was taken from a woman between 40 and 55 years old in good health and CMV-seropositive. The CDR3 sequence is CSAPNYGYTF. In DNA, the CDR3 is TGCAGTGCTCCGAACTATGGCTACACCTTC.